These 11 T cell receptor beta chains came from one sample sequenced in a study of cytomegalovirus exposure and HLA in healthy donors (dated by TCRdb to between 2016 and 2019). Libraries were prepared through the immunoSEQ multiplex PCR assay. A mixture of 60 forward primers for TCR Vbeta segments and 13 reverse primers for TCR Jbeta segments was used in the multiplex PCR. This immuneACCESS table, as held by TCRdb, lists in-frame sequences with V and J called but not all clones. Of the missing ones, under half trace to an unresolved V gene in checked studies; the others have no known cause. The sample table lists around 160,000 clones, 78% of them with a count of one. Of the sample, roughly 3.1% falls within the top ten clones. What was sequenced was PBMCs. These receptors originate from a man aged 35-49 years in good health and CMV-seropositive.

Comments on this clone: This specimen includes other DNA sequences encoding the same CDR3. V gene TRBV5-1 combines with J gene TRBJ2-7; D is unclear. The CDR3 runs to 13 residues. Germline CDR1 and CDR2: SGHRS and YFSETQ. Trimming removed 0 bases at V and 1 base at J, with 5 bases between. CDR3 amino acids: CASSLEQSYEQYF. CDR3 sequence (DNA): TGCGCCAGCAGCTTGGAACAATCCTACGAGCAGTACTTC.

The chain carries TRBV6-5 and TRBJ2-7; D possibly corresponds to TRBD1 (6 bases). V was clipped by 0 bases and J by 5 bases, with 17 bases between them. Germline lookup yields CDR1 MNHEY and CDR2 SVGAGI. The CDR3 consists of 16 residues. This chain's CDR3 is CASSYSSQGLGDEQYF. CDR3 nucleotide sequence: TGTGCCAGCAGTTACTCCAGTCAGGGGTTGGGCGACGAGCAGTACTTC.

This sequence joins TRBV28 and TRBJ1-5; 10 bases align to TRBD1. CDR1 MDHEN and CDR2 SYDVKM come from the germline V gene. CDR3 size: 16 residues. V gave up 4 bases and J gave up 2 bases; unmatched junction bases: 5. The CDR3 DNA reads TGTGCCAGCAGTTCGACAGGGGGCGTTGGCAATCAGCCCCAGCATTTT. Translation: CASSSTGGVGNQPQHF.

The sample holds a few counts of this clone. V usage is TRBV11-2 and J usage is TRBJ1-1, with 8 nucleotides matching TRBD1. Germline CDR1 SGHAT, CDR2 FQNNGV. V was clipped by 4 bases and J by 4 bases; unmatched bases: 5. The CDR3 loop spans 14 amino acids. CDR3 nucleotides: TGTGCCAGCAGCTCCTTTACAGGGGGCACTGAAGCTTTCTTT. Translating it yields CASSSFTGGTEAFF.

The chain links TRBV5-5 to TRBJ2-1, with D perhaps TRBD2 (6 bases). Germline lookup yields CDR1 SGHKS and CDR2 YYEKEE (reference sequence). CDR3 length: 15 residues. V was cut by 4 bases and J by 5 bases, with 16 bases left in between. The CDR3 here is CASSPGLRGHNEQFF. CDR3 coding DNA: TGTGCCAGCAGCCCGGGACTCCGAGGGCACAATGAGCAGTTCTTC.

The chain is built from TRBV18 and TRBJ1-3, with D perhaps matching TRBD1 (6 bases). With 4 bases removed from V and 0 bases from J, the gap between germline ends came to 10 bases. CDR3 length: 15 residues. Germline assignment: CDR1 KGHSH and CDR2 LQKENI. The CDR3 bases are TGTGCCAGCTCACGGGACACACACTCTGGAAACACCATATATTTT. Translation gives CASSRDTHSGNTIYF.

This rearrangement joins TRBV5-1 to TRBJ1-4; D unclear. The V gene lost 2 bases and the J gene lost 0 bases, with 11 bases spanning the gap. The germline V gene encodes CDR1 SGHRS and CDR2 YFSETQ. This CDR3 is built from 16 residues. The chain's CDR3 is CASSLGRGTTNEKLFF. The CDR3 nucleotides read TGCGCCAGCAGCTTAGGCCGAGGTACAACTAATGAAAAACTGTTTTTT.

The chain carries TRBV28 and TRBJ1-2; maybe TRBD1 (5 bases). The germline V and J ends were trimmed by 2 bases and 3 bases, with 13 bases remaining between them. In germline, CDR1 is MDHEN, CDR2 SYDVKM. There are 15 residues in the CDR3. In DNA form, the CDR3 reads TGTGCCAGCAGTTTACGGCCGGGGGGGGACTATGGCTACACCTTC. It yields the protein CASSLRPGGDYGYTF.

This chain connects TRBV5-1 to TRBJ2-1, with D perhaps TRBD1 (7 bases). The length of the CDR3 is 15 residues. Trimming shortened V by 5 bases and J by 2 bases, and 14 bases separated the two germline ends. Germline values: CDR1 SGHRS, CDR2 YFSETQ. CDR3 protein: CASRLAGQTYNEQFF. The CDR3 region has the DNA TGCGCCAGCAGACTCGCGGGACAGACCTACAATGAGCAGTTCTTC.

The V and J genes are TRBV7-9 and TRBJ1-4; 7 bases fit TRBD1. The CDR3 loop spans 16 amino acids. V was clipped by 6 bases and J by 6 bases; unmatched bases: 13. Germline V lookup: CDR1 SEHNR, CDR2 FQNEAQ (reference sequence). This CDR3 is CASSSGGGTAYEKLFF. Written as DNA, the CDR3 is TGTGCCAGCAGTTCCGGAGGCGGGACAGCTTATGAAAAACTGTTTTTT.

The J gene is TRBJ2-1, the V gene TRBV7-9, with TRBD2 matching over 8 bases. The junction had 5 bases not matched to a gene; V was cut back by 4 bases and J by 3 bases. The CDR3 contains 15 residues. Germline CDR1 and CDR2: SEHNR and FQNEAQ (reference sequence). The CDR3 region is CASSSGGAIYNEQFF. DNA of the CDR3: TGTGCCAGCAGCTCCGGGGGGGCGATCTACAATGAGCAGTTCTTC.